This section outlines one TCR beta chain sequence together with its context. V shed 6 bases and J 2 bases; nucleotides not matched to a gene: 3. This CDR3 comprises 13 residues. The source of the sample is a study of low-dose radiotherapy and immunotherapy resistance in tumors. Both TCRalpha and TCRbeta chains were reverse transcribed with V-gene-specific primers. The PCR that amplified TCRs ran for about 18 cycles, relying on a constant-region primer and a V-primer adapter. TCRdb reanalysed the reads using MiXCR and keeps one entry per CDR3 protein. The sample gives tens of thousands of distinct CDR3 sequences, 20% to 25% of which show up once; over 10% is in the top ten. Described time point: after trial treatment. Treatment meaning: LDRT plus nivolumab, ipilimumab, low-dose cyclophosphamide and aspirin (RACIN trial).

This receptor was obtained from a female donor with ovarian cancer. The sample was PBMCs, taken after low-dose radiotherapy plus immunotherapy. V gene TRBV12-3 or TRBV12-4 combines with J gene TRBJ2-7, with TRBD1 matching 8 bases. CDR3 protein: CASSRDRPYEQYF. The CDR3 DNA reads as TGTGCCAGCAGCCGGGACAGGCCCTACGAGCAGTACTTC.